One T cell receptor beta chain is described in this entry. Its target is unknown. Germline V lookup: CDR1 LGHDT, CDR2 YNNKEL (reference sequence). V was trimmed by 3 bases and J by 1 base, leaving 10 bases between them. This CDR3 contains 15 residues. The data were taken from a study of identical twins. General study findings and limits: The study based its conclusions on cross-sectional statistical analysis and did not follow the same donors. A lower insertion count was a feature of abundant cord blood beta clonotypes, with no such feature in memory repertoires. It was out-of-frame TCR alpha sharing in monozygotic twins that models underestimated.

It was template switching that added a universal primer site, and there were unique molecular identifiers on the cDNA. TCRdb independently ran MiXCR on the 5' RACE reads; one entry per CDR3 protein. Of approximately 220,000 distinct CDR3 sequences in the sample, approximately 7.3% were seen once. A further study also used this sample, focusing on yellow fever vaccine responses in identical twins.

The TCR sequence derives from a woman between 18 and 29 years old in good health. The gene calls are TRBV3-1 and TRBJ2-1, with D possibly being TRBD2 (6 bases). The source material was CD8+ T cells sorted from blood. In nucleotides, the CDR3 is TGTGCCAGCAGCCACGAGGGACTTTCCTACAATGAGCAGTTCTTC. It encodes CASSHEGLSYNEQFF.